This record looks at one T cell receptor (beta chain) sequence and its context. Its specificity is unknown. This entry comes from a study of T cell responses to AZD1222 COVID-19 vaccine. Regarding the study as a whole: Two doses of AZD1222 preceded a rise in Spike-specific TCR breadth and depth.

Profiling relied on immunoSEQ multiplex PCR, and the TCRdb table lists in-frame clones only, not all of them. The top ten hold 3.3% of the sample, which has tens of thousands of clones, just over 90% seen once. Trimming stripped 3 bases from V and 6 bases from J, with 9 bases between. Germline V gene data show CDR1 as LNHDA and CDR2 as SQIVND (reference sequence). The CDR3 extends over 13 amino acids. The rearrangement joins TRBV19 to TRBJ2-1; no definite D call. Sequences were derived from peripheral blood, sampled 28 days after the second AZD1222 dose. The sequence was collected from an adult who received the AZD1222 COVID-19 vaccine. This CDR3 reads CASSIFRINEQFF. The CDR3 DNA reads as TGTGCCAGTAGTATTTTTCGCATCAATGAGCAGTTCTTC.